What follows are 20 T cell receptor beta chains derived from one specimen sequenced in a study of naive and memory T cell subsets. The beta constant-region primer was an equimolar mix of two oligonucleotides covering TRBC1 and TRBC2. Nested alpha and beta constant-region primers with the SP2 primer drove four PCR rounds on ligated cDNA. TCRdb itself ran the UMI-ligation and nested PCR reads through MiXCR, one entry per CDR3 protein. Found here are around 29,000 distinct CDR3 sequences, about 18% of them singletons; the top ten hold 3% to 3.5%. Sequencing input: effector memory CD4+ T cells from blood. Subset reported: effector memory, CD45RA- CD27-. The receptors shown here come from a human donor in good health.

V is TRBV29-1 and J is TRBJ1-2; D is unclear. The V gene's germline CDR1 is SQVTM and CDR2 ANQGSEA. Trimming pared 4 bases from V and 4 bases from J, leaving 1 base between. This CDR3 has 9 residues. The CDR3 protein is CSVGYGYTF. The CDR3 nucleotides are TGCAGCGTTGGCTATGGCTACACCTTC. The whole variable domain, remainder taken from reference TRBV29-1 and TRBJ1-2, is SAVISQKPSRDICQRGTSLTIQCQVDSQVTMMFWYRQQPGQSLTLIATANQGSEATYESGFVIDKFPISRPNLTFSTLTVSNMSPEDSSIYLCSVGYGYTFGSGTRLTVV.

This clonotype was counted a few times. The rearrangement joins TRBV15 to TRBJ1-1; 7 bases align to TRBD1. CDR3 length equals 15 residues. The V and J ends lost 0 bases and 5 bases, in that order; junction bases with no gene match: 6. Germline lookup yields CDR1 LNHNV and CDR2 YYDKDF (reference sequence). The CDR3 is CATSRDSGQYTEAFF. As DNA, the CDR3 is TGTGCCACCAGCAGAGATTCGGGACAGTATACTGAAGCTTTCTTT.

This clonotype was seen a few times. DNA of the CDR3: TGTGCCAGCAGTTCGGTCAGGGGGCACACTGAAGCTTTCTTT. Translation: CASSSVRGHTEAFF. The chain links TRBV27 to TRBJ1-1; 8 bases agree with TRBD1. V shed 4 bases, J shed 3 bases, and the junction held 4 bases outside the gene matches. The V gene's germline CDR1 is MNHEY and CDR2 SMNVEV (reference sequence). The CDR3 is 14 residues long.

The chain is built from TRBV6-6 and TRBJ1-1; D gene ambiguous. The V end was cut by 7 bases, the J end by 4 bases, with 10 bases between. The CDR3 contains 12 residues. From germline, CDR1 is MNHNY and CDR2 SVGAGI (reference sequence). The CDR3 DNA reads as TGTGCCAGCAAGGACTCTACCACTGAAGCTTTCTTT. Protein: CASKDSTTEAFF.

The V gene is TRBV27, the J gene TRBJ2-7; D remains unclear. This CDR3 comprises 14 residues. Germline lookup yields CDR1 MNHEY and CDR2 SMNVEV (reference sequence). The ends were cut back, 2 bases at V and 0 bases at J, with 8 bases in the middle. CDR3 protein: CASSLTYSSYEQYF. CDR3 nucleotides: TGTGCCAGCAGTTTAACGTACAGCTCCTACGAGCAGTACTTC.

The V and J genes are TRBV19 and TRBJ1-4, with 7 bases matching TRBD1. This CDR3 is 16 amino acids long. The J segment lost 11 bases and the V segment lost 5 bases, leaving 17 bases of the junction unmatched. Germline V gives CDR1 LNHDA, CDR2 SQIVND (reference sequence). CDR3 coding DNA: TGTGCCAGTAGTTTACAAACCGGGACAGCCTTCAGGAAACTGTTTTTT. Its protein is CASSLQTGTAFRKLFF.

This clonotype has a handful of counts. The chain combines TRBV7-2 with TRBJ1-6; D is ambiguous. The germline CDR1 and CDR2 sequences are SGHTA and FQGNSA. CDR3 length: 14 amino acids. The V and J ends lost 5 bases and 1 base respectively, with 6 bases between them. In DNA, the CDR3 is TGTGCCAGCAGCCTAGGGTCCTATAATTCACCCCTCCACTTT. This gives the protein CASSLGSYNSPLHF.

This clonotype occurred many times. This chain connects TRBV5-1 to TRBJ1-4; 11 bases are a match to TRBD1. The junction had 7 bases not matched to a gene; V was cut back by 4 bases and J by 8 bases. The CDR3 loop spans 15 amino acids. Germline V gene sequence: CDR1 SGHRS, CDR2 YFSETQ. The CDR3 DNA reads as TGCGCCAGCAGCGTCGGGACAGGGGGTCGAGAAAAACTGTTTTTT. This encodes CASSVGTGGREKLFF.

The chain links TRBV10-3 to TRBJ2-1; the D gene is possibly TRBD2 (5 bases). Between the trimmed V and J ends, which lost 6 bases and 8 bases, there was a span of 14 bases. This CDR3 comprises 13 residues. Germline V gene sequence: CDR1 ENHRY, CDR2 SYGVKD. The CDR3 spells CAIRGRGNDEQFF. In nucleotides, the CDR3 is TGTGCCATCAGGGGGAGAGGTAACGATGAGCAGTTCTTC.

The CDR3 region is CASSQWENTEAFF. For the CDR3, the DNA is TGCGCCAGCAGCCAGTGGGAGAACACTGAAGCTTTCTTT. The V call is TRBV4-1, the J call TRBJ1-1, with D unresolved. The CDR3 has 13 amino acids. The V end was cut by 3 bases, the J end by 1 base, with 6 bases between. The germline V gene has CDR1 MGHRA and CDR2 YSYEKL.

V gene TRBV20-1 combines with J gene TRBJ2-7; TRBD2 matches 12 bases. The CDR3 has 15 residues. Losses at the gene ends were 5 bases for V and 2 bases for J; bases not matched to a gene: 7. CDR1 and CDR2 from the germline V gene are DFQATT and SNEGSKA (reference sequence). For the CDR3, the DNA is TGCAGTGCTCCATCACTAGCGGGAGGTACCTACGAGCAGTACTTC. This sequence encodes CSAPSLAGGTYEQYF.

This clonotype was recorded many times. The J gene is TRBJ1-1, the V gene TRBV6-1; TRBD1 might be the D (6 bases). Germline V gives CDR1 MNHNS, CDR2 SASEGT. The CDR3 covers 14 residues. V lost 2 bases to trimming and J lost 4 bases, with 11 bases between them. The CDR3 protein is CASSEQGYSTEAFF. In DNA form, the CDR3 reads TGTGCCAGCAGTGAACAGGGGTACAGCACTGAAGCTTTCTTT.

CDR3 coding DNA: TGTGCCAGCCACCCCGGGGCTTTATCCCACGAGCAGTACTTC. Protein sequence: CASHPGALSHEQYF. The chain employs TRBV7-2 and TRBJ2-7, with D perhaps given as TRBD1 or TRBD2 (5 bases each). The length of the CDR3 is 14 residues. V was cut by 8 bases and J by 5 bases, with 19 bases left in between. Germline-derived CDR1 and CDR2 are SGHTA and FQGNSA.

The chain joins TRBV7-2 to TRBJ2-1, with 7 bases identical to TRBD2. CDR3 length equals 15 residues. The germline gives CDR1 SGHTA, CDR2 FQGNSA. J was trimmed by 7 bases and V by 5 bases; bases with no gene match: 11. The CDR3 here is CASSTGRGRFNEQFF. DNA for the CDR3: TGTGCCAGCAGCACTGGGCGGGGGAGGTTTAATGAGCAGTTCTTC. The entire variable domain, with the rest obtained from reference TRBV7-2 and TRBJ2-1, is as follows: GAGVSQSPSNKVTEKGKDVELRCDPISGHTALYWYRQSLGQGLEFLIYFQGNSAPDKSGLPSDRFSAERTGGSVSTLTIQRTQQEDSAVYLCASSTGRGRFNEQFFGPGTRLTVL.

The CDR3 nucleotides read TGTGCCATCAGTGAGTCGAATGGGTCCTGGTGGGGGTACAATGAGCAGTTCTTC. This codes for CAISESNGSWWGYNEQFF. This rearrangement joins TRBV10-3 to TRBJ2-1; D possibly matches TRBD1 or TRBD2 (5 bases each). The CDR3 length is 18 residues. V gave up 0 bases and J gave up 4 bases, with 19 bases separating them. Looked up from germline, CDR1 is ENHRY and CDR2 is SYGVKD.

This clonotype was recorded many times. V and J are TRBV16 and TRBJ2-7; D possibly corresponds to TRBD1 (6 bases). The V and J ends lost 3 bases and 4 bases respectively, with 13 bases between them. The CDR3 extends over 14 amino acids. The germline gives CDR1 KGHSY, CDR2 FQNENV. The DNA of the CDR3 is TGTGCCAGCAGCCACTACCGGACAGCTTACGAGCAGTACTTC. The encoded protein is CASSHYRTAYEQYF. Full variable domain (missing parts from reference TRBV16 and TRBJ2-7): GEEVAQTPKHLVRGEGQKAKLYCAPIKGHSYVFWYQQVLKNEFKFLISFQNENVFDETGMPKERFSAKCLPNSPCSLEIQATKLEDSAVYFCASSHYRTAYEQYFGPGTRLTVT.

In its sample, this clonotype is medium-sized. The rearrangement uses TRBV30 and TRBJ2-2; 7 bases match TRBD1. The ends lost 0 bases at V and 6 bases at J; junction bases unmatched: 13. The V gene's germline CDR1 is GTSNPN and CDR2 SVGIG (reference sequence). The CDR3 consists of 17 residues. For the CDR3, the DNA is TGTGCCTGGAGTGTCGTACAGGGGATTTTTCGGGCCGGGGAGCTGTTTTTT. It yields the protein CAWSVVQGIFRAGELFF. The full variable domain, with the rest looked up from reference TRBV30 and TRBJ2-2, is SQTIHQWPATLVQPVGSPLSLECTVEGTSNPNLYWYRQAAGRGLQLLFYSVGIGQISSEVPQNLSASRPQDRQFILSSKKLLLSDSGFYLCAWSVVQGIFRAGELFFGEGSRLTVL.

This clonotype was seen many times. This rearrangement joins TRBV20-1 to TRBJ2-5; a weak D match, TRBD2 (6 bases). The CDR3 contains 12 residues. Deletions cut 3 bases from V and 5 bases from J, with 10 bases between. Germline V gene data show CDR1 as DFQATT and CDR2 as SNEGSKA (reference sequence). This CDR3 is CSASRREETQYF. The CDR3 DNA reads TGCAGTGCTAGTCGACGGGAGGAGACCCAGTACTTC.

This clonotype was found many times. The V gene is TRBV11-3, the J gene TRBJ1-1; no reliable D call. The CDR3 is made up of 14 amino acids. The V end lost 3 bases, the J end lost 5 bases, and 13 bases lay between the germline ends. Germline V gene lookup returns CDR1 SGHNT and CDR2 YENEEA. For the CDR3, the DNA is TGTGCCAGCAGCTTGGCGGGAGGGTCAACTGAAGCTTTCTTT. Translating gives CASSLAGGSTEAFF.

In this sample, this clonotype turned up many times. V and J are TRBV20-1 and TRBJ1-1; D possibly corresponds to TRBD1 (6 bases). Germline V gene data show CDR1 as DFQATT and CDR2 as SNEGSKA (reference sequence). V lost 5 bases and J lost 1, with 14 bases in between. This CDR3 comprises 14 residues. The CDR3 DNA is TGCAGTGCTGGTCCGGGACACGGGAACACTGAAGCTTTCTTT. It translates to CSAGPGHGNTEAFF.